The T cell receptor beta chain described here comes from a study of Tregs in tolerant kidney transplant recipients. On the study more broadly: CD4+CD25+CD127- cells came from roughly 3-day belatacept mixed lymphocyte reactions, some with roughly 5-day graft donor restimulation. Findings and limits, study-wide: Validation in larger populations is needed because few patients were studied. Expanding Tregs on activated donor B cells appeared to best identify donor-specific TCRbeta clones.

Points on this clone: Its antigen is not identified.

The CDR3 loop spans 11 amino acids. V lost 1 base and J lost 6, with 6 bases in between. The germline V gene encodes CDR1 DFQATT and CDR2 SNEGSKA (reference sequence). Produced via immunoSEQ multiplex PCR; TCRdb's table is partial and in-frame only. The sample holds approximately 30,000 clones, 82% seen once. The sequenced material came from Tregs from blood cultured with allogeneic cells. The chain joins TRBV20-1 to TRBJ1-1; D is possibly TRBD1 (5 bases). This receptor was obtained from a human donor in good health. In DNA form, the CDR3 reads TGCAGTGCTAGAGGGGGACCTGAAGCTTTCTTT. It yields the protein CSARGGPEAFF.